A single TCR beta chain is shown here with its context. What antigen it recognizes has not been identified. Base qualities were left out, and no much larger clone turns up one base away. This specimen comes from a study of OX40 agonist ivuxolimab in advanced cancers. Background for the entire study: Ivuxolimab, which targeted the costimulatory receptor OX40 (CD134), was an agonistic, fully human IgG2 monoclonal antibody. Intravenous ivuxolimab was administered to patients every 2 weeks at six dose levels: 0.01, 0.1, 0.3, 1.5, 3 and 10 mg/kg. Of the approximately 54 patients in dose escalation, about 20 had hepatocellular carcinoma, some 15 had melanoma, 9 had renal cell carcinoma and 9 had head and neck cancer. In the dose-escalation cohort, around four fifths of patients were male, and the mean age was approximately 64 years, with a range of about 20 to 90. Patients were allowed to have had prior anti-PD-1, anti-PD-L1 or anti-CTLA-4 therapy, and approximately 40% of the dose-escalation patients had been treated with checkpoint inhibitors. Three dose-escalation patients achieved partial responses, one with hepatocellular carcinoma and two with cutaneous melanoma. The point of sequencing TCRbeta in the periphery was to test whether ivuxolimab changed TCR sequence diversity and drove clonal T-cell expansion. The paper describes the monotherapy dose-escalation part (N = 52 patients) of the phase I trial of ivuxolimab. Broad study findings and their caveats: Low levels of normalized T-cell clonal expansion were also seen in some patients who did not respond. At doses from 0.1 to 3.0 mg/kg, clonal expansion was seen in both CD4+ and CD8+ blood T cells between baseline and week 6. Which antigens the clonally expanded peripheral T cells were specific for was not determined. In the 0.1-3.0 mg/kg groups, partial responders had among the lowest normalized peripheral clonal expansion, particularly in CD8+ T cells. After ivuxolimab, CD8+ T cells had more expanded clones than CD4+ T cells on average.

For sequencing of the TCRbeta CDR3 region, genomic DNA was extracted from the sorted cells. The immunoSEQ Assay was used for sequencing of TCRbeta CDR3 regions. Held by TCRdb, this immuneACCESS table contains in-frame sequences only and omits some clones. Under half of the omission traces to an unresolved V gene where checked; the cause of the rest is unknown. The sample records tens of thousands of clones, roughly 93% of which are singletons. The top ten clones comprise more than 15% of the sample. Patients with autoimmune disease history or receiving systemic immunosuppression were excluded from the trial. In every dose cohort, peripheral blood was drawn for TCR sequencing at baseline, cycle 4 day 1, and cycle 7 day 1. The samples were taken from a phase I, first-in-human, multicenter, open-label dose-escalation trial of ivuxolimab. Adults with locally advanced or metastatic melanoma, renal cell carcinoma, hepatocellular carcinoma or head and neck squamous cell carcinoma were enrolled in the trial. Before TCR sequencing, CD4+ T cells and CD8+ T cells from peripheral blood were sorted into separate populations.

CDR1 and CDR2, per the germline V gene, are MNHEY and SVGAGI. Deletion took 3 bases off V and 4 bases off J, with a span of 9 bases between the germline ends. Inclusive of the bounding cysteine and phenylalanine, the CDR3 is 13 residues long. Left in the record is the CDR3 DNA by itself, 39 bases read in frame from the first base. The source is an adult with an advanced solid tumor such as melanoma, head and neck, liver or kidney cancer. Sequencing used CD4+ or CD8+ T cells sorted from blood, obtained in a trial of the OX40 agonist ivuxolimab. Recombination joined TRBV6-5 with TRBJ1-2, with no D gene named confidently. The DNA sequence is as follows: TGTGCCAGCAGTTATCGACCCCCCTATGGCTACACCTTC. Its product reads: CASSYRPPYGYTF.